Following are 15 T cell receptor beta chains from one sample sequenced in a study of PD-1 blockade in classical Hodgkin lymphoma. Sequenced by immunoSEQ multiplex PCR; TCRdb stores in-frame clones only, minus some. The data show fewer than 70,000 clones, 88% seen once. Relapse was seen in all patients after autologous stem cell transplantation, and brentuximab vedotin exposure was variable. Sequencing used peripheral blood mononuclear cells (PBMCs), obtained before the second cycle of nivolumab. The receptors come from a human donor with classical Hodgkin lymphoma.

The CDR3 DNA sequence: TGCGCCAGCAGCCCCAACCGACAGGGTGGCACTGAAGCTTTCTTT. Its translation is CASSPNRQGGTEAFF. J is TRBJ1-1 and V is TRBV5-1; 7 bases line up with TRBD1. This CDR3 has 15 residues. CDR1 and CDR2 from the germline V gene are SGHRS and YFSETQ. Germline trimming cut 4 bases from V and 4 bases from J; bases unmatched to any gene: 10.

The rearrangement uses TRBV11-2 and TRBJ2-7; D is ambiguous. This CDR3 region has 14 residues. The V and J ends lost 3 bases and 0 bases respectively, with 9 bases between them. Germline CDR1 SGHAT, CDR2 FQNNGV. CDR3: CASSLIRYSYEQYF. CDR3 in DNA: TGTGCCAGCAGCTTGATTCGTTACTCCTACGAGCAGTACTTC.

The chain joins TRBV18 to TRBJ2-3; 8 bases fit TRBD2. The V and J ends lost 3 bases and 0 bases, in that order; junction bases with no gene match: 8. From germline, CDR1 is KGHSH and CDR2 LQKENI. This CDR3 has 17 amino acids. DNA of the CDR3: TGTGCCAGCTCACCCTTTAGAAGCGGGGGAAGCACAGATACGCAGTATTTT. This encodes CASSPFRSGGSTDTQYF.

The genes are TRBV7-8 and TRBJ2-4; 10 bases agree with TRBD1. V shed 2 bases, J shed 0 bases, and the junction held 10 bases outside the gene matches. CDR1 and CDR2 (germline): SGHVS, FQNEAQ. The CDR3 is 19 amino acids. CDR3 sequence: CASSLRWDRGLLAKNIQYF. The CDR3 nucleotides are TGTGCCAGCAGCTTAAGATGGGACAGGGGACTACTAGCCAAAAACATTCAGTACTTC.

The count of this clone is one. V usage is TRBV29-1 and J usage is TRBJ2-2; 7 bases map to TRBD2. CDR3 size: 15 residues. Germline V gene sequence: CDR1 SQVTM, CDR2 ANQGSEA. Trimming at V came to 6 bases and at J to 4 bases, leaving 11 bases not matched to a gene. The CDR3 region is CSVLRAGEGTGELFF. CDR3 DNA sequence: TGCAGCGTCCTGCGGGCGGGGGAGGGCACCGGGGAGCTGTTTTTT.

The chain joins TRBV2 to TRBJ1-6; maybe TRBD1 (5 bases). Per the germline V gene, CDR1 is SNHLY and CDR2 is FYNNEI. CDR3 length: 14 amino acids. V was shortened by 7 bases and J by 7 bases, with 14 bases between the two germline ends. The CDR3 nucleotides are TGTGCCAGCAAACCGGGACGTTTGAATTCACCCCTCCACTTT. Protein sequence: CASKPGRLNSPLHF.

The chain uses TRBV6-1 and TRBJ1-2; no firm D call. Germline-derived CDR1 and CDR2 are MNHNS and SASEGT. Trimming took off 3 bases at V and 2 bases at J, with 10 bases between the two ends. The CDR3 is 14 amino acids. CDR3 sequence: CASSDQNFNYGYTF. CDR3 DNA: TGTGCCAGCAGTGATCAGAACTTCAACTATGGCTACACCTTC.

This clone was counted a single time. The V call is TRBV6-5, the J call TRBJ1-2, with TRBD1 identical over 7 bases. CDR3 size: 12 residues. In germline, CDR1 is MNHEY, CDR2 SVGAGI. V lost 6 bases and J lost 6; bases outside the gene matches: 4. The CDR3: CASRIQGHGYTF. Here the CDR3 DNA reads TGTGCCAGCAGAATACAGGGGCATGGCTACACCTTC.

The chain recombines TRBV5-1 with TRBJ2-7, with unresolved D. Trimming left V 3 bases short and J 4 bases short, with 11 bases between. The CDR3 totals 13 residues. The germline V gene has CDR1 SGHRS and CDR2 YFSETQ. CDR3 sequence reads: CASSSPPVYEQYF. CDR3 DNA: TGCGCCAGCAGCTCACCCCCAGTTTACGAGCAGTACTTC.

V is TRBV16 and J is TRBJ1-2, with TRBD1 matching 7 bases. J was trimmed by 8 bases and V by 5 bases; bases with no gene match: 11. The CDR3 length is 14 residues. In germline, CDR1 is KGHSY, CDR2 FQNENV. The CDR3 DNA follows: TGTGCCAGCAGCAGTTACAGGGGTCGTCGGGGCTACACCTTC. Translation: CASSSYRGRRGYTF. The complete variable domain, with remaining parts taken from reference TRBV16 and TRBJ1-2, reads GEEVAQTPKHLVRGEGQKAKLYCAPIKGHSYVFWYQQVLKNEFKFLISFQNENVFDETGMPKERFSAKCLPNSPCSLEIQATKLEDSAVYFCASSSYRGRRGYTFGSGTRLTVV.

This clone was seen only once. CDR3 protein: CASSLEGVVNTEAFF. DNA of the CDR3: TGCGCCAGCAGCTTGGAAGGGGTTGTGAACACTGAAGCTTTCTTT. The V and J genes are TRBV5-1 and TRBJ1-1; tentatively, D is TRBD1 (5 bases). Per germline, CDR1 SGHRS and CDR2 YFSETQ. Trimming removed 0 bases at V and 0 bases at J, with 9 bases between. The CDR3 has 15 amino acids.

The rearrangement joins TRBV9 to TRBJ2-3; 13 bases fit TRBD2. This CDR3 has 17 residues. Trimming removed 4 bases from V and 5 bases from J; junction bases left unmatched: 10. CDR1 is SGDLS and CDR2 is YYNGEE in the germline V gene. CDR3 region: CASSTRLAGGSGDTQYF. For the CDR3, the DNA is TGTGCCAGCAGCACCCGACTAGCGGGGGGATCGGGAGATACGCAGTATTTT.

Notes on this clone: One end of the junction fails to match germline, which may point to a read error. The rearrangement links TRBV11-2 to TRBJ2-1; maybe TRBD2 (5 bases). Per germline, CDR1 SGHAT and CDR2 FQNNGV. The CDR3 totals 14 residues. CDR3 sequence: CASSLERSYNEQFF. DNA of the CDR3: TGTGCCAGCAGCCTAGAGCGGTCCTACAATGAGCAGTTCTTC.

This sequence joins TRBV6-1 and TRBJ1-5, with D uncertain. Germline loops: CDR1 MNHNS, CDR2 SASEGT. V was pared by 7 bases and J by 1 base, with 8 bases between. The CDR3 is made up of 13 amino acids. This CDR3 reads CASTKDSNQPQHF. CDR3 bases: TGTGCCAGCACCAAGGACAGCAATCAGCCCCAGCATTTT.

The V call is TRBV5-1, the J call TRBJ2-5, with a possible D match to TRBD1 (5 bases). CDR3 length: 16 amino acids. The V and J ends lost 2 bases and 5 bases respectively, with 19 bases between them. Germline loops: CDR1 SGHRS, CDR2 YFSETQ. CDR3 protein: CASSFQGSRVGETQYF. CDR3 DNA sequence: TGCGCCAGCAGCTTTCAGGGTTCCCGTGTGGGGGAGACCCAGTACTTC.